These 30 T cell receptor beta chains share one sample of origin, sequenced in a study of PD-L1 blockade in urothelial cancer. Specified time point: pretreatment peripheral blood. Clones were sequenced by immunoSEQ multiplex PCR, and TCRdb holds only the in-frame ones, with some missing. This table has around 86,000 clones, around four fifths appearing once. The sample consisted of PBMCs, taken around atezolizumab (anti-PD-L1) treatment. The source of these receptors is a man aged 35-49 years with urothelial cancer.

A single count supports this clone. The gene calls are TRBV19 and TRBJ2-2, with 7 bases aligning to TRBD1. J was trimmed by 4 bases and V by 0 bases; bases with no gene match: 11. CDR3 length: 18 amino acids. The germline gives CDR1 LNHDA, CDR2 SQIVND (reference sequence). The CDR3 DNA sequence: TGTGCCAGTAGTATAGATCTTCCGGAGACAGGGACCACCGGGGAGCTGTTTTTT. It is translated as CASSIDLPETGTTGELFF.

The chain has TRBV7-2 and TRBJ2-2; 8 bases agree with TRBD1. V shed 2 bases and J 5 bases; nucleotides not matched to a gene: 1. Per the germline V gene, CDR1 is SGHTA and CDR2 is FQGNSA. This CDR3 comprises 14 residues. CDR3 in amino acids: CASSLTGGTGELFF. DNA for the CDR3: TGTGCCAGCAGCTTAACAGGGGGGACCGGGGAGCTGTTTTTT.

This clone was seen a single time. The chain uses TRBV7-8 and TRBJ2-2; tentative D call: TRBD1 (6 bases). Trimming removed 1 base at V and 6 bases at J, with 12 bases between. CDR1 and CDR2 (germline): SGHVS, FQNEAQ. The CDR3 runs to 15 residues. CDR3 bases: TGTGCCAGCAGCTTAGGCACAACAGGGTCCGGGGAGCTGTTTTTT. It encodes CASSLGTTGSGELFF.

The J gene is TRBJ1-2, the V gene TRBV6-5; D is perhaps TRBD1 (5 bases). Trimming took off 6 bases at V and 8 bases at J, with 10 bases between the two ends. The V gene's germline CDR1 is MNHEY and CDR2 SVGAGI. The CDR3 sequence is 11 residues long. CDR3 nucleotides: TGTGCCAGCAGAGAACAGGAGGGCTACACCTTC. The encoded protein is CASREQEGYTF.

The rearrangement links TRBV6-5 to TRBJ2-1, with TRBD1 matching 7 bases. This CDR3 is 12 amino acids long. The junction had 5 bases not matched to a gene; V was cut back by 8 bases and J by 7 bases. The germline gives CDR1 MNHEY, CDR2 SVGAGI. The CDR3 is CASGTGENEQFF. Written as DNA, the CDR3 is TGTGCCAGCGGTACAGGGGAAAATGAGCAGTTCTTC.

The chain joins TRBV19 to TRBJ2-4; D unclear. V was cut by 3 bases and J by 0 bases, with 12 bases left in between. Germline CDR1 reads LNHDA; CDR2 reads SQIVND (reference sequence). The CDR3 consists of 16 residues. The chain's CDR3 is CASSIKSTLAKNIQYF. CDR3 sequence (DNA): TGTGCCAGTAGTATTAAATCTACCTTAGCCAAAAACATTCAGTACTTC. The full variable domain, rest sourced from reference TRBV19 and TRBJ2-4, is DGGITQSPKYLFRKEGQNVTLSCEQNLNHDAMYWYRQDPGQGLRLIYYSQIVNDFQKGDIAEGYSVSREKKESFPLTVTSAQKNPTAFYLCASSIKSTLAKNIQYFGAGTRLSVL.

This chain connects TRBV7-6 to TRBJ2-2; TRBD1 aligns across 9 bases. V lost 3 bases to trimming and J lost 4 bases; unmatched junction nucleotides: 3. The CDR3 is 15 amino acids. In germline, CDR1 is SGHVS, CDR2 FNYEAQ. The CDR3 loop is CASSLGTGSTGELFF. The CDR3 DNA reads TGTGCCAGCAGCTTGGGGACAGGGAGCACCGGGGAGCTGTTTTTT.

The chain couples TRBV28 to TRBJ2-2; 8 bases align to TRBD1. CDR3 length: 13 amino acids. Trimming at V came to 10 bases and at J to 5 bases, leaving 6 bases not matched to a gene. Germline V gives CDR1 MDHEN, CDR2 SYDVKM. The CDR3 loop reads CAILTGETGELFF. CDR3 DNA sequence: TGTGCCATCCTGACAGGGGAGACCGGGGAGCTGTTTTTT. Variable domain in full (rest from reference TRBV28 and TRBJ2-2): DVKVTQSSRYLVKRTGEKVFLECVQDMDHENMFWYRQDPGLGLRLIYFSYDVKMKEKGDIPEGYSVSREKKERFSLILESASTNQTSMYLCAILTGETGELFFGEGSRLTVL.

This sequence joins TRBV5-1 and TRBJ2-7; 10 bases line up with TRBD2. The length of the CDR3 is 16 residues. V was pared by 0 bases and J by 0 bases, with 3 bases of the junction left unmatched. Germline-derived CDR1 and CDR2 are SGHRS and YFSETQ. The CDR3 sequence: CASSLGLAGASYEQYF. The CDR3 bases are TGCGCCAGCAGCTTGGGTCTAGCGGGAGCCTCCTACGAGCAGTACTTC.

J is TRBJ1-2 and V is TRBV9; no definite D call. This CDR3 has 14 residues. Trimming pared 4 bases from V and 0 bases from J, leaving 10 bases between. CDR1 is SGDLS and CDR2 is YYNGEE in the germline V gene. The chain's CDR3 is CASSLQTSNYGYTF. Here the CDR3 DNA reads TGTGCCAGCAGCCTCCAAACATCTAACTATGGCTACACCTTC. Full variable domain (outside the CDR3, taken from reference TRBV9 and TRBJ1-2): DSGVTQTPKHLITATGQRVTLRCSPRSGDLSVYWYQQSLDQGLQFLIQYYNGEERAKGNILERFSAQQFPDLHSELNLSSLELGDSALYFCASSLQTSNYGYTFGSGTRLTVV.

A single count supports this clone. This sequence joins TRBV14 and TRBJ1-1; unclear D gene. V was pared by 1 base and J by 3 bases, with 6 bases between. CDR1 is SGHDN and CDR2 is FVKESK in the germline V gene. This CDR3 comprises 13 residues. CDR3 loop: CASSQGGYTEAFF. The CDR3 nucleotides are TGTGCCAGCAGCCAAGGCGGGTACACTGAAGCTTTCTTT.

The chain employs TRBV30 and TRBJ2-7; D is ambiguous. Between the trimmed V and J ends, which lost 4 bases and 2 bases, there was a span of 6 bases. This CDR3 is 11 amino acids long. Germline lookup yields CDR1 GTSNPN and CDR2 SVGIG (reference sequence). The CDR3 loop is CAWTDTYEQYF. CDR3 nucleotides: TGTGCCTGGACCGACACCTACGAGCAGTACTTC.

In DNA form, the CDR3 reads TGTGCCAGCAGTTACTCCCCCACAGGCAACACTGAAGCTTTCTTT. As protein: CASSYSPTGNTEAFF. The gene calls are TRBV6-6 and TRBJ1-1, with a tentative D call TRBD1 (5 bases). The CDR3 runs 15 residues. Germline V gene data show CDR1 as MNHNY and CDR2 as SVGAGI (reference sequence). Trimming took off 0 bases at V and 2 bases at J, with 10 bases between the two ends.

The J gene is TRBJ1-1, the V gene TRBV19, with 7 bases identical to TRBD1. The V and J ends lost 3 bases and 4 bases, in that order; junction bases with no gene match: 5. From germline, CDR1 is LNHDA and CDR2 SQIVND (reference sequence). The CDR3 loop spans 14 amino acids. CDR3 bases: TGTGCCAGTAGTATGACAGGGTCGGCCACTGAAGCTTTCTTT. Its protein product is CASSMTGSATEAFF.

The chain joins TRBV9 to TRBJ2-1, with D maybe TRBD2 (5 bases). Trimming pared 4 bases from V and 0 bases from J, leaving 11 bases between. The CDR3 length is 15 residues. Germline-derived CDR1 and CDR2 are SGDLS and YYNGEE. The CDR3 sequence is CASSLPGSSYNEQFF. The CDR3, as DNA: TGTGCCAGCAGCCTTCCGGGGAGCTCCTACAATGAGCAGTTCTTC.

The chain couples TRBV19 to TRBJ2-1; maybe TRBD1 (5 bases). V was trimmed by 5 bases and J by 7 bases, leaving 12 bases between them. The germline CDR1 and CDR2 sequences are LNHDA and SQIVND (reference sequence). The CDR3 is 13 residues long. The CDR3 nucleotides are TGTGCCAGTAGTCCGAAAAGGGGAAATGAGCAGTTCTTC. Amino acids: CASSPKRGNEQFF.

This CDR3 is CSVEASGGNTEAFF. The CDR3 DNA sequence: TGCAGCGTTGAGGCGAGCGGGGGGAACACTGAAGCTTTCTTT. This chain joins TRBV29-1 and TRBJ1-1, with TRBD1 as a possible D gene (5 bases). The CDR3 is 14 amino acids. V was trimmed by 3 bases and J by 1 base, leaving 12 bases between them. Germline-derived CDR1 and CDR2 are SQVTM and ANQGSEA.

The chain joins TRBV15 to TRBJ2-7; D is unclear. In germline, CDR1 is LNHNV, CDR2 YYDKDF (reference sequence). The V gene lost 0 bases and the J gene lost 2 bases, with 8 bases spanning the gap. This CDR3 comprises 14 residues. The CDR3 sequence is CATSRDRGPYEQYF. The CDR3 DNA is TGTGCCACCAGCAGAGATCGAGGCCCCTACGAGCAGTACTTC.

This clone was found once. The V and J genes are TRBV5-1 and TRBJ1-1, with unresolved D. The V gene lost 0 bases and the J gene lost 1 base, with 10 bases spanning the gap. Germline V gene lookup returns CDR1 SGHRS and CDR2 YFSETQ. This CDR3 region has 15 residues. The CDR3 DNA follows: TGCGCCAGCAGCTTGGATGGCAGAAGGAACACTGAAGCTTTCTTT. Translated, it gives CASSLDGRRNTEAFF. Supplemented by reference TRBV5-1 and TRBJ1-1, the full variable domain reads KAGVTQTPRYLIKTRGQQVTLSCSPISGHRSVSWYQQTPGQGLQFLFEYFSETQRNKGNFPGRFSGRQFSNSRSEMNVSTLELGDSALYLCASSLDGRRNTEAFFGQGTRLTVV.

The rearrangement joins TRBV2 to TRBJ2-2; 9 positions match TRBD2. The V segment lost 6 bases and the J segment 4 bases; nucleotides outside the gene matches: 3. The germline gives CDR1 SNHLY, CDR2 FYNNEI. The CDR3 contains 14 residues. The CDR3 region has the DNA TGTGCCAGCAGCGAACTAGCGGGCACCGGGGAGCTGTTTTTT. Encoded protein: CASSELAGTGELFF.

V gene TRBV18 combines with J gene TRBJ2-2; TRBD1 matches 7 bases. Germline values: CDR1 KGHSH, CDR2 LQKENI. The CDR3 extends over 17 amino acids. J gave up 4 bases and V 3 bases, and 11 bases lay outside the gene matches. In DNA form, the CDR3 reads TGTGCCAGCTCACCCGACTTCCGCCGACAGGGCACCGGGGAGCTGTTTTTT. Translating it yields CASSPDFRRQGTGELFF.

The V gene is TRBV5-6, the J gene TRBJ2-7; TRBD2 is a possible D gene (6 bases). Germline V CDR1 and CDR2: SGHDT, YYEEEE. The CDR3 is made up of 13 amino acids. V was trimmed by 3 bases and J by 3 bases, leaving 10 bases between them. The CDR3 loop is CASSSGTGYEQYF. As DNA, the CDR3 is TGTGCCAGCAGCTCCGGGACTGGCTACGAGCAGTACTTC.

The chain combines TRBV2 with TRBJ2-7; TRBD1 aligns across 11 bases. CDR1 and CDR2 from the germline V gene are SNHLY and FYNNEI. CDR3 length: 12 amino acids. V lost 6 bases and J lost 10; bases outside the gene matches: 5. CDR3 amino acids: CASRKDRGRQYF. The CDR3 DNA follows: TGTGCCAGCAGGAAGGACAGGGGGCGACAGTACTTC.

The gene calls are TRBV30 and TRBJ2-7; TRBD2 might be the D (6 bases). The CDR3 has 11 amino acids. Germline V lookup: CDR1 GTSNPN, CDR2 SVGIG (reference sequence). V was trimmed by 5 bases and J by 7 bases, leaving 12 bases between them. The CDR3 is CAWGRAGEQYF. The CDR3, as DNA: TGTGCCTGGGGGCGTGCGGGGGAGCAGTACTTC.

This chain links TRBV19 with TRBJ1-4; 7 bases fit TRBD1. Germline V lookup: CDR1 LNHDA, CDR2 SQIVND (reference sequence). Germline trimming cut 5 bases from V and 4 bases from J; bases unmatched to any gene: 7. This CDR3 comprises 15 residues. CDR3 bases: TGTGCCAGTAGTGCGATGGCAGGGGGTAATGAAAAACTGTTTTTT. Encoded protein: CASSAMAGGNEKLFF.

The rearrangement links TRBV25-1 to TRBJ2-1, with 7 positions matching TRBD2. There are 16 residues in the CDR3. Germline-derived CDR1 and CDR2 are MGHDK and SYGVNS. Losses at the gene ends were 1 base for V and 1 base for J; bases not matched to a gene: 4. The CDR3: CASSELGGSSYNEQFF. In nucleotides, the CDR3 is TGTGCCAGCAGTGAATTAGGCGGGAGTTCCTACAATGAGCAGTTCTTC. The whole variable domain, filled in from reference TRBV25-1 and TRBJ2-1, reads EADIYQTPRYLVIGTGKKITLECSQTMGHDKMYWYQQDPGMELHLIHYSYGVNSTEKGDLSSESTVSRIRTEHFPLTLESARPSHTSQYLCASSELGGSSYNEQFFGPGTRLTVL.

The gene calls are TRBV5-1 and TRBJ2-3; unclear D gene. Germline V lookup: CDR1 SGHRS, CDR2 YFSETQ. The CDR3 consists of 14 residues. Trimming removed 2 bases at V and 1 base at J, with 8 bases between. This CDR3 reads CASSFGSRTDTQYF. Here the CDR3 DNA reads TGCGCCAGCAGCTTTGGCAGTCGCACAGATACGCAGTATTTT.

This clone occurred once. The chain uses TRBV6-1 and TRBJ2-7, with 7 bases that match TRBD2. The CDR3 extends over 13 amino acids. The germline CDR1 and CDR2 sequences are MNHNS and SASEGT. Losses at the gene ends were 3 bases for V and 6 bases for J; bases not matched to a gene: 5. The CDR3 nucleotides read TGTGCCAGCAGTGAGGCGGGAGTAAGCGAGCAGTACTTC. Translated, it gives CASSEAGVSEQYF.

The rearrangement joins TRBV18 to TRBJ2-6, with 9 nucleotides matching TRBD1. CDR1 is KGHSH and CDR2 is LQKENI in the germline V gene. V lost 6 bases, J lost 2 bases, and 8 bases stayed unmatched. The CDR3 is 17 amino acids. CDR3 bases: TGTGCCAGCTCCACCGGGACAGGGAAAGCTGGGGCCAACGTCCTGACTTTC. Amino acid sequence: CASSTGTGKAGANVLTF. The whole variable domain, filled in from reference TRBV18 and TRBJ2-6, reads NAGVMQNPRHLVRRRGQEARLRCSPMKGHSHVYWYRQLPEEGLKFMVYLQKENIIDESGMPKERFSAEFPKEGPSILRIQQVVRGDSAAYFCASSTGTGKAGANVLTFGAGSRLTVL.

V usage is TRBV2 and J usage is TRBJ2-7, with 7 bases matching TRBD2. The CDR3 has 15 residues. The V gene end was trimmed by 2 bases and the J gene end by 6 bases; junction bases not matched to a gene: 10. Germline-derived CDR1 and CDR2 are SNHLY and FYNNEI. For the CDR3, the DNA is TGTGCCAGCAGTGAACGACTAGCCCGTCCCAGCGAGCAGTACTTC. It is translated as CASSERLARPSEQYF.